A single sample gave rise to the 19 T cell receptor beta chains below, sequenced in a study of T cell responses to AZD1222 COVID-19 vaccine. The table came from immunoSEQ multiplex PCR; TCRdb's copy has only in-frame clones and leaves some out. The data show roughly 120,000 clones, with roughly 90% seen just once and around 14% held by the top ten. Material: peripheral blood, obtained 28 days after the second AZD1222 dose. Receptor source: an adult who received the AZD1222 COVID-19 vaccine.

The CDR3 reads CASSSREGQPQHF. CDR3 bases: TGTGCCAGCAGCTCCCGTGAGGGACAGCCCCAGCATTTT. This sequence joins TRBV5-6 and TRBJ1-5; D is unclear. The CDR3 has 13 amino acids. V lost 3 bases to trimming and J lost 7 bases, with 11 bases between them. The germline gives CDR1 SGHDT, CDR2 YYEEEE.

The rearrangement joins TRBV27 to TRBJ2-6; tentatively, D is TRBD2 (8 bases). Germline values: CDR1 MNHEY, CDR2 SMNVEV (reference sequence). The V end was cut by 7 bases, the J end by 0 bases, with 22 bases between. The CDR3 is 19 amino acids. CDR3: CASKIPGGTADSGANVLTF. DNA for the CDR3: TGTGCCAGCAAAATACCGGGGGGGACAGCCGACTCTGGGGCCAACGTCCTGACTTTC.

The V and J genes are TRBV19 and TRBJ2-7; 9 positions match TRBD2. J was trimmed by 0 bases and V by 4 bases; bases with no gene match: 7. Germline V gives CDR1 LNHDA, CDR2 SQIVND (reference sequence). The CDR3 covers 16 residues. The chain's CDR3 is CASSTRGSGSSYEQYF. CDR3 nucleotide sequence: TGTGCCAGTAGTACCCGGGGTAGCGGGAGCTCCTACGAGCAGTACTTC.

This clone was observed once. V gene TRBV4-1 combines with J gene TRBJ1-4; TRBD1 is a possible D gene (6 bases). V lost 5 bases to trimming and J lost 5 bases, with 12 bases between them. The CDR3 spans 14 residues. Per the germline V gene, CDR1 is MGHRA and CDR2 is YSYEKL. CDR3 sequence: CASSSRDTNEKLFF. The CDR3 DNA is TGCGCCAGCAGCTCCCGGGACACCAATGAAAAACTGTTTTTT.

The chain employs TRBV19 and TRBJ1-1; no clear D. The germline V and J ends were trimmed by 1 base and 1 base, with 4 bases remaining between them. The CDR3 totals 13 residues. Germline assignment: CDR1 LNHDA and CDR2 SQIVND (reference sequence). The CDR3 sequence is CASSIGQNTEAFF. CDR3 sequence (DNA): TGTGCCAGTAGTATAGGACAGAACACTGAAGCTTTCTTT.

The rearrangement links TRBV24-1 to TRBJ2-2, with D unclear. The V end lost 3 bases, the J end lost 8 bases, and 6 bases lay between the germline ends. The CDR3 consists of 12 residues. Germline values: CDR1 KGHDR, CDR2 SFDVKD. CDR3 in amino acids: CATSDPFGELFF. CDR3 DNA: TGTGCCACCAGTGATCCTTTTGGGGAGCTGTTTTTT.

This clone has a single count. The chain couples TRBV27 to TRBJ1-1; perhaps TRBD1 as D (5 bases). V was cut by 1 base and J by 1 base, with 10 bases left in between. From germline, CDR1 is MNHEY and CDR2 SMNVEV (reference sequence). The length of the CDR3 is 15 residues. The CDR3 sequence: CASSLLNDRNTEAFF. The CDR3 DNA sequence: TGTGCCAGCAGTTTATTGAACGACAGGAACACTGAAGCTTTCTTT.

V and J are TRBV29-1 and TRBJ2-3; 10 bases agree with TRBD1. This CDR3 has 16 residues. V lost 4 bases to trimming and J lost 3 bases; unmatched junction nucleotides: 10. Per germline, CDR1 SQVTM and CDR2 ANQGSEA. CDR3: CSVGPLKGQGTDTQYF. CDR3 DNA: TGCAGCGTTGGACCCCTTAAGGGACAGGGGACAGATACGCAGTATTTT.

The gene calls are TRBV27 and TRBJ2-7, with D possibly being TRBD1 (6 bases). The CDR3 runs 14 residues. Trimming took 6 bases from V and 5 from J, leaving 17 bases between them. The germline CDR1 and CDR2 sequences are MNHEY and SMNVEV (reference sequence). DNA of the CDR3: TGTGCCAGCAGACCTCACATCGGGACAAACGAGCAGTACTTC. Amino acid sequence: CASRPHIGTNEQYF.

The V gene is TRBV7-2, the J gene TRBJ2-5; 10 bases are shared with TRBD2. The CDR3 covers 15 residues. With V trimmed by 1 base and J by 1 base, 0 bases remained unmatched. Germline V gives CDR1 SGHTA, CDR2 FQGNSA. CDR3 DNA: TGTGCCAGCAGCTTAGGGACTAGCGGCCAAGAGACCCAGTACTTC. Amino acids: CASSLGTSGQETQYF.

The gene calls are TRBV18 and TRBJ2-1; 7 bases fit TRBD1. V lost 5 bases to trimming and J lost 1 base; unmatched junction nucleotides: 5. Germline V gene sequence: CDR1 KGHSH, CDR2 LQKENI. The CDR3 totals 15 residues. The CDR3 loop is CASSIGQESYNEQFF. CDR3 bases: TGTGCCAGCTCAATCGGACAGGAGTCCTACAATGAGCAGTTCTTC.

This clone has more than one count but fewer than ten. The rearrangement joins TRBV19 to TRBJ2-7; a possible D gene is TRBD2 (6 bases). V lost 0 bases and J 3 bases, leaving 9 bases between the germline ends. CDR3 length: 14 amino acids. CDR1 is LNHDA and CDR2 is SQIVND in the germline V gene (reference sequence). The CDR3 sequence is CASSIEVGLYEQYF. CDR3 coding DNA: TGTGCCAGTAGTATAGAGGTGGGACTCTACGAGCAGTACTTC. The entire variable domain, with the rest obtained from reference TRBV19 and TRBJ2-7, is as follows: DGGITQSPKYLFRKEGQNVTLSCEQNLNHDAMYWYRQDPGQGLRLIYYSQIVNDFQKGDIAEGYSVSREKKESFPLTVTSAQKNPTAFYLCASSIEVGLYEQYFGPGTRLTVT.

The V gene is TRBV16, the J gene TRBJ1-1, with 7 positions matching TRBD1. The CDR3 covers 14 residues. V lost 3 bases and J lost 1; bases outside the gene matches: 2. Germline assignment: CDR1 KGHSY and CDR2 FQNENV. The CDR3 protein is CASSQYRGNTEAFF. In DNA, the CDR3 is TGTGCCAGCAGCCAGTACAGGGGGAACACTGAAGCTTTCTTT.

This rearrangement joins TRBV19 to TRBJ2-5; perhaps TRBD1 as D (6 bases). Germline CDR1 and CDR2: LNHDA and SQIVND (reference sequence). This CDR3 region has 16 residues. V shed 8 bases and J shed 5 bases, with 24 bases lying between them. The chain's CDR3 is CASSRSTGEGWETQYF. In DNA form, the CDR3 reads TGTGCCAGTTCCCGATCGACAGGAGAGGGTTGGGAGACCCAGTACTTC.

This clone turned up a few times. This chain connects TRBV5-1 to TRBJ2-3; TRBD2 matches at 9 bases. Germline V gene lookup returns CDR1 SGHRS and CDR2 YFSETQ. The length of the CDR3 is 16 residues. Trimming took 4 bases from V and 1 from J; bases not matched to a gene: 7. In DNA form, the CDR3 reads TGCGCCAGCAGCCCTTTAGCGGGAGCAGGCACAGATACGCAGTATTTT. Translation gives CASSPLAGAGTDTQYF.

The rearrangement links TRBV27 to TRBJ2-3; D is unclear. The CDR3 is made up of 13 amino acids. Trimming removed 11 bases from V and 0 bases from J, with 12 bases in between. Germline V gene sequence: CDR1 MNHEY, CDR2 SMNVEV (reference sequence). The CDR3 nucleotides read TGTGCCTCTCACTCTGCGAGCACAGATACGCAGTATTTT. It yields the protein CASHSASTDTQYF.

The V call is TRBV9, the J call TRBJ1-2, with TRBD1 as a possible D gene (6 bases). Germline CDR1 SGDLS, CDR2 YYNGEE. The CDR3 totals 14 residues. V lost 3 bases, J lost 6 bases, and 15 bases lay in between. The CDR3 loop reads CASSARGPGNGYTF. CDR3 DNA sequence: TGTGCCAGCAGCGCCCGGGGGCCGGGGAATGGCTACACCTTC.

This chain's CDR3 is CASGHEAGPYEQYF. The CDR3 DNA is TGTGCCAGCGGCCACGAAGCGGGACCCTACGAGCAGTACTTC. The rearrangement links TRBV11-2 to TRBJ2-7, with 7 nucleotides matching TRBD2. The CDR3 runs to 14 residues. V lost 8 bases, J lost 2 bases, and 9 bases stayed unmatched. Germline V gene data show CDR1 as SGHAT and CDR2 as FQNNGV.

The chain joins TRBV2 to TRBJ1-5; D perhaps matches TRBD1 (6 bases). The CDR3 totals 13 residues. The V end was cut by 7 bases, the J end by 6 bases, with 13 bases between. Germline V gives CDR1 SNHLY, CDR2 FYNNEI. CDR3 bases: TGTGCCAGCATCAGGGGTTTTGGTCAGCCCCAGCATTTT. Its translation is CASIRGFGQPQHF.